These T cell receptor beta chains were read from a single sample in a study of beta chain features in type 1 diabetes. The assay was immunoSEQ multiplex PCR, and TCRdb's table has in-frame clones only and misses some. The sample carries roughly 700,000 clones, 10% to 15% recorded once. The source material was naive CD4+ T cells from blood. These receptors all come from a man aged 18 to 29 with type 1 diabetes. Both conserved end residues are part of each CDR3. The order of the fields is V gene, J gene, clone size, D gene, CDR3 DNA, CDR3 protein. A D gene is named only where the DNA matches it firmly. Clone size is not always given. Where it is, it says once, few, many or a class for expanded clones.

TRBV9,TRBJ2-1,few,.,TGTGCCAGCAGCGCTCATGCGGCCCCAGAAGGGGAGCAGTTCTTC,CASSAHAAPEGEQFF
TRBV28,TRBJ1-6,.,.,TGTGCCAGCTTTTCACTGGCTAGCTCCTATAATTCACCCCTCCACTTT,CASFSLASSYNSPLHF
TRBV4-1,TRBJ2-5,few,.,TGCGCCAGCAGCCAAGTCTTTACTAGCTGGGCAGAGACCCAGTACTTC,CASSQVFTSWAETQYF
TRBV29-1,TRBJ1-4,.,TRBD1,TGCAGCGGTCAGTTCGGGACAGCCATGTTTTTT,CSGQFGTAMFF
TRBV30,TRBJ2-1,few,TRBD1,TGTGCCTGGAGCCCCGGACAGGGCCTAGACAATGAGCAGTTCTTC,CAWSPGQGLDNEQFF
TRBV14,TRBJ1-5,few,.,TGTGCCAGCTTCCTGTGGCCTTTGCAGCCCCAGCATTTT,CASFLWPLQPQHF
TRBV20-1,TRBJ2-5,.,.,TGCAGTGCTAGTAAGGGGGAGACCCAGTACTTC,CSASKGETQYF
TRBV30,TRBJ1-2,few,.,TGTGCCTGGAGTAGAGGAACAGCCTATGGCTACACCTTC,CAWSRGTAYGYTF
TRBV29-1,TRBJ1-2,.,TRBD1,TGCAGCGTTGAACGTGACAGGGGTAATGGCTACACCTTC,CSVERDRGNGYTF
TRBV6-7,TRBJ1-2,few,TRBD1,TGTGCCAGCAGTACCAACAGGGGACCTCCGCAAGGACTTGGCTACACCTTC,CASSTNRGPPQGLGYTF
TRBV4-2,TRBJ2-3,few,TRBD1,TGTGCCAGCAGCCTGGACAGGGACAGGTCAGATACGCAGTATTTT,CASSLDRDRSDTQYF
TRBV9,TRBJ2-7,few,TRBD2,TGTGCCAGCAGCAGTAATGAGCGGGGAGTTATCTACGAGCAGTACTTC,CASSSNERGVIYEQYF
TRBV29-1,TRBJ2-3,.,TRBD2,TGCAGCCCCCCCCTTAGCGGGGGGGCCATAACAATCACAGATACGCAGTATTTT,CSPPLSGGAITITDTQYF
TRBV18,TRBJ2-1,few,TRBD2,TGTGCCAGCCGGCAACTAGCGGGGGGTTTCGGTGAGCAGTTCTTC,CASRQLAGGFGEQFF
TRBV2,TRBJ1-1,.,.,TGTGCCAGCAGGAATCAGGGGAACACTGAAGCTTTCTTT,CASRNQGNTEAFF
TRBV28,TRBJ1-4,.,.,TGTGCCAGCAGTTTGTCGAGTCCCGAGGTGTTTTTT,CASSLSSPEVFF
TRBV5-1,TRBJ2-3,few,.,TGCGCCAGCAGCCCGGCGCAGGGGACCTTTCGGGATACGCAGTATTTT,CASSPAQGTFRDTQYF
TRBV6-5,TRBJ2-3,.,TRBD2,TGTGCCAGCAGTTACGGAGCGGGGGGTAGCACAGATACGCAGTATTTT,CASSYGAGGSTDTQYF
TRBV5-4,TRBJ1-1,.,.,TGTGCCAGCAGCCGGACAGAGAACACTGAAGCTTTCTTT,CASSRTENTEAFF
TRBV29-1,TRBJ1-1,few,TRBD1,TGCAGCGTTGAAGAGTTGACAGGGAGCACTGAAGCTTTCTTT,CSVEELTGSTEAFF
TRBV6-1,TRBJ1-5,once,.,TGTGCCAGCAGTGAAGGTGGGGGGCATCAGCCCCAGCATTTT,CASSEGGGHQPQHF
TRBV9,TRBJ1-5,.,.,TGTGCCAGCAGCGGGGGACATCTTAGCAATCAGCCCCAGCATTTT,CASSGGHLSNQPQHF
TRBV27,TRBJ2-5,.,.,TGTGCCAGCAGGCCAGGAGGCCATGAGACCCAGTACTTC,CASRPGGHETQYF
TRBV11-1,TRBJ2-7,.,.,TGTGCCAGCAGCTTAAGGGCTCCGGGGGCCTACGAGCAGTACTTC,CASSLRAPGAYEQYF
TRBV27,TRBJ2-1,.,.,TGTGCCAGCAGTCCTAGGATATTCTCCTACAATGAGCAGTTCTTC,CASSPRIFSYNEQFF
TRBV29-1,TRBJ2-7,.,TRBD1,TGCAGCGTTAGTTGGGACAGGGCCTACGAGCAGTACTTC,CSVSWDRAYEQYF
TRBV29-1,TRBJ1-1,.,.,TGCAGTCACTTGTTCATGAACACTGAAGCTTTCTTT,CSHLFMNTEAFF
TRBV6-6,TRBJ2-7,.,TRBD1,TGTGCCAGCAATCTCAGGACAGGGCACAACGAGCAGTACTTC,CASNLRTGHNEQYF
TRBV18,TRBJ2-1,.,.,TGTGCCAGCTCACCGCGGGACCCCTACAATGAGCAGTTCTTC,CASSPRDPYNEQFF